Below, 24 T cell receptor beta chains from the same sample are listed, as sequenced in a study of blood T cell repertoires in COVID-19. Produced via immunoSEQ multiplex PCR; TCRdb's table is partial and in-frame only. This table has some 46,000 clones, roughly four fifths appearing once. Sequenced sample: peripheral blood. The receptors stem from a woman aged 60 to 75 with acute or convalescent COVID-19.

The chain recombines TRBV29-1 with TRBJ2-7, with TRBD1 as a possible D gene (6 bases). Germline CDR1 reads SQVTM; CDR2 reads ANQGSEA. This CDR3 is built from 14 residues. With 5 bases removed from V and 0 bases from J, the gap between germline ends came to 14 bases. The CDR3 DNA reads as TGCAGCGTTCAATCCGGGGACAACTCCTACGAGCAGTACTTC. This sequence encodes CSVQSGDNSYEQYF.

The chain combines TRBV6-5 with TRBJ1-2; D is ambiguous. The CDR3 totals 14 residues. The V end was cut by 7 bases, the J end by 4 bases, with 16 bases between. Germline loops: CDR1 MNHEY, CDR2 SVGAGI. CDR3 bases: TGTGCCAGCACCCCCAGCGGGAGTAGCTATGGCTACACCTTC. Protein: CASTPSGSSYGYTF.

This chain links TRBV19 with TRBJ2-5; D may be TRBD2 (5 bases). The CDR3 has 13 residues. Trimming stripped 1 base from V and 7 bases from J, with 10 bases between. Germline-derived CDR1 and CDR2 are LNHDA and SQIVND (reference sequence). CDR3 nucleotides: TGTGCCAGTAGTATAGCCCTAAGCGGGACCCAGTACTTC. Its translation: CASSIALSGTQYF.

The chain links TRBV9 to TRBJ2-7; tentative D call: TRBD1 (5 bases). The germline CDR1 and CDR2 sequences are SGDLS and YYNGEE. The CDR3 length is 17 residues. V was pared by 3 bases and J by 2 bases, with 21 bases between. CDR3 amino acids: CASSEGVGAARPYEQYF. DNA of the CDR3: TGTGCCAGCAGCGAAGGGGTTGGAGCAGCCAGGCCCTACGAGCAGTACTTC.

This rearrangement joins TRBV5-1 to TRBJ1-2, with 8 bases matching TRBD1. The CDR3 extends over 15 amino acids. Per the germline V gene, CDR1 is SGHRS and CDR2 is YFSETQ. V lost 0 bases, J lost 8 bases, and 9 bases stayed unmatched. As DNA, the CDR3 is TGCGCCAGCAGCTTGGGGACAGGGACCGGGTACGGCTACACCTTC. The encoded protein is CASSLGTGTGYGYTF.

The V gene is TRBV24-1, the J gene TRBJ2-3; possible D gene TRBD2, 7 bases. Trimming stripped 2 bases from V and 4 bases from J, with 15 bases between. This CDR3 has 16 residues. Germline CDR1 KGHDR, CDR2 SFDVKD. In DNA, the CDR3 is TGTGCCACCAGTGATTCTGGGGACGGGGGGCCAGATACGCAGTATTTT. Protein: CATSDSGDGGPDTQYF.

V gene TRBV6-2 or TRBV6-3 combines with J gene TRBJ2-1, with 8 bases identical to TRBD2. Germline V gene data show CDR1 as MNHEY and CDR2 as SVGEGT. The CDR3 extends over 16 amino acids. V shed 4 bases, J shed 6 bases, and the junction held 11 bases outside the gene matches. CDR3 sequence (DNA): TGTGCCAGCAGTTTCGCCGGGGCGGGGGGCCCCAATGAGCAGTTCTTC. This codes for CASSFAGAGGPNEQFF.

On this clone itself: Its ends do not fully match the called genes, so a read error is possible. This sequence joins TRBV27 and TRBJ1-5; D is unclear. Germline CDR1 MNHEY, CDR2 SMNVEV (reference sequence). The CDR3 totals 13 residues. This CDR3 reads CTSSMGRNQPQHF. The CDR3, as DNA: TGTACCAGCTCAATGGGCCGAAATCAGCCCCAGCATTTT.

The chain recombines TRBV7-3 with TRBJ2-3; TRBD2 agrees at 8 bases. CDR1 SGHTA and CDR2 FQGTGA come from the germline V gene. V shed 5 bases and J 2 bases; nucleotides not matched to a gene: 9. The CDR3 totals 16 residues. The CDR3 DNA is TGTGCCAGCAGCCCTCCCGGGGGGGGTACCACAGATACGCAGTATTTT. This sequence encodes CASSPPGGGTTDTQYF.

The chain joins TRBV6-1 to TRBJ2-3; a weak D match, TRBD1 (5 bases). There are 13 residues in the CDR3. From germline, CDR1 is MNHNS and CDR2 SASEGT. With 2 bases removed from V and 4 bases from J, the gap between germline ends came to 7 bases. CDR3 DNA: TGTGCCAGCAGTGAATTAGGGGCAGATACGCAGTATTTT. Translation gives CASSELGADTQYF.

The rearrangement uses TRBV4-3 and TRBJ2-3, with 12 bases aligning to TRBD2. Losses at the gene ends were 1 base for V and 2 bases for J; bases not matched to a gene: 7. CDR1 and CDR2 from the germline V gene are LGHNA and YSLEER. The CDR3 length is 18 residues. DNA for the CDR3: TGCGCCAGCAGCCAAGCTCCGGGACTAGCGGGTTTCACAGATACGCAGTATTTT. Its translation is CASSQAPGLAGFTDTQYF.

The chain recombines TRBV5-6 with TRBJ1-3; D gene unclear. Germline V lookup: CDR1 SGHDT, CDR2 YYEEEE. V was trimmed by 2 bases and J by 1 base, leaving 7 bases between them. CDR3 length: 14 amino acids. The CDR3 nucleotides are TGTGCCAGCAGCTTATCACAATCTGGAAACACCATATATTTT. Its protein product is CASSLSQSGNTIYF.

The chain recombines TRBV7-6 with TRBJ1-3; unclear D gene. Germline assignment: CDR1 SGHVS and CDR2 FNYEAQ. This CDR3 spans 13 amino acids. Trimming shortened V by 11 bases and J by 0 bases, and 11 bases separated the two germline ends. For the CDR3, the DNA is TGTGCCGCAGGTGCCTACTCTGGAAACACCATATATTTT. Translation gives CAAGAYSGNTIYF.

The chain carries TRBV7-2 and TRBJ1-5; D uncertain. The CDR3 is 13 residues long. Germline values: CDR1 SGHTA, CDR2 FQGNSA. V was shortened by 6 bases and J by 6 bases, with 12 bases between the two germline ends. As DNA, the CDR3 is TGTGCCAGCAGTCAATATCACGGTCAGCCCCAGCATTTT. Its translation is CASSQYHGQPQHF.

V and J are TRBV14 and TRBJ2-1, with TRBD1 as a possible D gene (5 bases). This CDR3 comprises 17 residues. With 2 bases removed from V and 8 bases from J, the gap between germline ends came to 22 bases. Germline lookup yields CDR1 SGHDN and CDR2 FVKESK. The CDR3: CASSQITQGRKSHEQFF. In DNA form, the CDR3 reads TGTGCCAGCAGCCAAATAACCCAGGGTCGGAAAAGTCATGAGCAGTTCTTC.

The V call is TRBV6-2 or TRBV6-3, the J call TRBJ1-1, with D possibly matching TRBD1 (5 bases). Trimming removed 0 bases from V and 1 base from J, with 9 bases in between. This CDR3 spans 15 amino acids. CDR1 and CDR2 (germline): MNHEY, SVGEGT. CDR3 bases: TGTGCCAGCAGTTACTCGGGTCAGGGGAACACTGAAGCTTTCTTT. Protein product: CASSYSGQGNTEAFF.

The chain employs TRBV11-2 and TRBJ1-6; no firm D call. Germline V gene lookup returns CDR1 SGHAT and CDR2 FQNNGV. The CDR3 length is 13 residues. Trimming took off 10 bases at V and 8 bases at J, with 15 bases between the two ends. The CDR3 bases are TGTGCCACCTTTCGGGCGGGCGATTCACCCCTCCACTTT. Translating it yields CATFRAGDSPLHF.

Note on this clone: This sample includes further DNA sequences coding for the same CDR3. The rearrangement links TRBV15 to TRBJ2-7, with 7 bases identical to TRBD1. The V gene's germline CDR1 is LNHNV and CDR2 YYDKDF (reference sequence). The CDR3 runs to 15 residues. V shed 3 bases and J 1 base; nucleotides not matched to a gene: 6. CDR3 coding DNA: TGTGCCACCAGCAGGGACCGGGACAGATCCTACGAGCAGTACTTC. It encodes CATSRDRDRSYEQYF.

The chain has TRBV10-1 and TRBJ2-1; tentative D call: TRBD2 (5 bases). Germline CDR1 and CDR2: WNHNN and SYGVQD (reference sequence). V was clipped by 5 bases and J by 13 bases, with 21 bases between them. The length of the CDR3 is 14 residues. The CDR3 nucleotides are TGCGCCAGCAGTTTGGCGGGTGGGCTTGGTGGACAGTTCTTC. It translates to CASSLAGGLGGQFF.

The rearrangement uses TRBV7-3 and TRBJ2-6, with TRBD1 identical over 7 bases. This CDR3 region has 18 residues. The germline gives CDR1 SGHTA, CDR2 FQGTGA. With V trimmed by 0 bases and J by 1 base, 6 bases remained unmatched. The CDR3 loop is CASSLTGTARSGANVLTF. In DNA, the CDR3 is TGTGCCAGCAGCTTAACAGGGACAGCTAGATCTGGGGCCAACGTCCTGACTTTC. Drawing the rest from reference TRBV7-3 and TRBJ2-6, the complete variable domain is GAGVSQTPSNKVTEKGKYVELRCDPISGHTALYWYRQSLGQGPEFLIYFQGTGAADDSGLPNDRFFAVRPEGSVSTLKIQRTERGDSAVYLCASSLTGTARSGANVLTFGAGSRLTVL.

The rearrangement links TRBV6-6 to TRBJ1-5; possible D gene TRBD1, 6 bases. This CDR3 is 13 amino acids long. Germline V gene lookup returns CDR1 MNHNY and CDR2 SVGAGI (reference sequence). Trimming took 6 bases from V and 4 from J, leaving 10 bases between them. For the CDR3, the DNA is TGTGCCAGCAGCCCCGGGACAAATCAGCCCCAGCATTTT. It is translated as CASSPGTNQPQHF.

The genes are TRBV14 and TRBJ2-7, with D perhaps matching TRBD1 (5 bases). Trimming left V 0 bases short and J 2 bases short, with 11 bases between. The CDR3 spans 15 residues. Per germline, CDR1 SGHDN and CDR2 FVKESK. For the CDR3, the DNA is TGTGCCAGCAGCCAAGATCGACAGCGCGCCTACGAGCAGTACTTC. Translating gives CASSQDRQRAYEQYF.

This clone occurred many times. The rearrangement joins TRBV20-1 to TRBJ2-1, with TRBD2 identical over 8 bases. The CDR3 totals 15 residues. Germline CDR1 and CDR2: DFQATT and SNEGSKA (reference sequence). Trimming removed 3 bases from V and 7 bases from J; junction bases left unmatched: 11. DNA of the CDR3: TGCAGTGCTAGTGTGGAACGGGGGGGCTCTAATGAGCAGTTCTTC. It specifies CSASVERGGSNEQFF.

This chain links TRBV5-1 with TRBJ2-1, with a possible D match to TRBD2 (6 bases). The CDR3 sequence is 12 residues long. Germline V gene sequence: CDR1 SGHRS, CDR2 YFSETQ. Trimming took 6 bases from V and 10 from J, leaving 14 bases between them. CDR3 sequence: CASITGLGEQFF. As DNA, the CDR3 is TGCGCCAGCATAACGGGACTCGGGGAGCAGTTCTTC.